Presented here are 27 T cell receptor beta chains from one specimen sequenced in a study of T cell responses to AZD1222 COVID-19 vaccine. Produced via immunoSEQ multiplex PCR; TCRdb's table is partial and in-frame only. The sample contains approximately 120,000 clones, 85% to 90% of which appear only once. This material consisted of peripheral blood, taken on day 0 of AZD1222 vaccination. The receptors originated from an adult in good health.

The V and J genes are TRBV3-1 (or the pseudogene TRBV3-2) and TRBJ1-1; D unclear. This CDR3 is 15 amino acids long. CDR1 is LGHDT and CDR2 is YNNKEL in the germline V gene (reference sequence). Trimming cost V 1 base and J 2 bases, with 11 bases left between them. In DNA form, the CDR3 reads TGTGCCAGCAGCCAAGTCGAGGGCGGTAACACTGAAGCTTTCTTT. Protein sequence: CASSQVEGGNTEAFF.

Concerning this clone itself: At the DNA level, this CDR3 is encoded by other sequences in the same sample as well. J is TRBJ2-7 and V is TRBV2; TRBD2 aligns across 9 bases. The CDR3 runs 15 residues. The ends lost 6 bases at V and 3 bases at J; junction bases unmatched: 9. Germline CDR1 and CDR2: SNHLY and FYNNEI. This chain's CDR3 is CASSGGAGGFYEQYF. CDR3 bases: TGTGCCAGCAGCGGAGGGGCGGGGGGGTTCTACGAGCAGTACTTC. Full variable domain (outside the CDR3, taken from reference TRBV2 and TRBJ2-7): EPEVTQTPSHQVTQMGQEVILRCVPISNHLYFYWYRQILGQKVEFLVSFYNNEISEKSEIFDDQFSVERPDGSNFTLKIRSTKLEDSAMYFCASSGGAGGFYEQYFGPGTRLTVT.

The chain couples TRBV24-1 to TRBJ2-5; 9 nucleotides align to TRBD1. V lost 2 bases, J lost 4 bases, and 7 bases stayed unmatched. This CDR3 has 16 amino acids. Germline V lookup: CDR1 KGHDR, CDR2 SFDVKD. The CDR3 DNA follows: TGTGCCACCAGTGATTCCGGGACAGGGTCTCGAGAGACCCAGTACTTC. This encodes CATSDSGTGSRETQYF.

The chain links TRBV5-1 to TRBJ1-6; D possibly corresponds to TRBD1 (5 bases). Germline-derived CDR1 and CDR2 are SGHRS and YFSETQ. Trimming stripped 7 bases from V and 6 bases from J, with 20 bases between. This CDR3 spans 16 amino acids. The CDR3 loop is CASRQGSGRTNSPLHF. The DNA of the CDR3 is TGCGCCAGCCGCCAGGGATCGGGACGGACTAATTCACCCCTCCACTTT.

V usage is TRBV7-8 and J usage is TRBJ1-2; D gene ambiguous. The CDR3 runs to 14 residues. Trimming took off 2 bases at V and 4 bases at J, with 11 bases between the two ends. Germline CDR1 and CDR2: SGHVS and FQNEAQ. The CDR3 sequence is CASSLKAGGYGYTF. The CDR3 DNA reads as TGTGCCAGCAGCTTAAAAGCAGGCGGCTATGGCTACACCTTC. Variable domain in full (rest from reference TRBV7-8 and TRBJ1-2): GAGVSQSPRYKVAKRGQDVALRCDPISGHVSLFWYQQALGQGPEFLTYFQNEAQLDKSGLPSDRFFAERPEGSVSTLKIQRTQQEDSAVYLCASSLKAGGYGYTFGSGTRLTVV.

The chain uses TRBV29-1 and TRBJ2-5; D is uncertain. Germline assignment: CDR1 SQVTM and CDR2 ANQGSEA. The V end was cut by 1 base, the J end by 5 bases, with 11 bases between. The CDR3 has 13 residues. CDR3 in amino acids: CSVEGIMVETQYF. The CDR3 coding sequence is TGCAGCGTTGAAGGGATAATGGTGGAGACCCAGTACTTC.

This clone was recorded once. The rearrangement uses TRBV27 and TRBJ2-2, with no clear D. The CDR3 runs 15 residues. The ends were cut back, 5 bases at V and 7 bases at J, with 17 bases in the middle. Germline loops: CDR1 MNHEY, CDR2 SMNVEV (reference sequence). The CDR3 DNA is TGTGCCAGCAGTGGACGATGGGTCCTCGGCGGGGAGCTGTTTTTT. Translating gives CASSGRWVLGGELFF.

This clone appeared once. V usage is TRBV12-5 and J usage is TRBJ2-2, with 9 bases lining up with TRBD1. The J segment lost 3 bases and the V segment lost 8 bases, leaving 7 bases of the junction unmatched. CDR3 length: 15 amino acids. From germline, CDR1 is LGHNT and CDR2 FRNRAP. CDR3 amino acids: CASSPGTGHTGELFF. Written as DNA, the CDR3 is TGTGCTAGTTCTCCCGGGACAGGGCACACCGGGGAGCTGTTTTTT.

This chain joins TRBV7-9 and TRBJ2-7, with a tentative D call TRBD2 (5 bases). Between the trimmed V and J ends, which lost 5 bases and 6 bases, there was a span of 14 bases. Germline-derived CDR1 and CDR2 are SEHNR and FQNEAQ (reference sequence). The CDR3 extends over 13 amino acids. CDR3 in DNA: TGTGCCAGCAGCCGAGGGTCGGGTCCCGAGCAGTACTTC. This encodes CASSRGSGPEQYF.

The V call is TRBV5-6, the J call TRBJ1-5; no clear D. The CDR3 is 15 residues long. V lost 0 bases, J lost 0 bases, and 7 bases lay in between. From germline, CDR1 is SGHDT and CDR2 YYEEEE. The CDR3 loop reads CASSLGGNSNQPQHF. In DNA, the CDR3 is TGTGCCAGCAGCTTGGGAGGGAATAGCAATCAGCCCCAGCATTTT.

The chain is built from TRBV12-2 and TRBJ1-4. TRBV12-2 is a documented pseudogene. The CDR3 is 11 amino acids. The DNA of the CDR3 is TGTGCAAGTCGCTCCGTTGAAAAACTGTTTTTT. It codes for CASRSVEKLFF.

The chain combines TRBV12-3 or TRBV12-4 with TRBJ2-7; maybe TRBD2 (6 bases). V was pared by 7 bases and J by 4 bases, with 8 bases between. This CDR3 has 11 residues. In DNA form, the CDR3 reads TGTGCCAGCACCCGGGGGTACGAGCAGTACTTC. The encoded protein is CASTRGYEQYF.

The chain carries TRBV29-1 and TRBJ1-3; a possible D gene is TRBD1 (5 bases). Per the germline V gene, CDR1 is SQVTM and CDR2 is ANQGSEA. V lost 6 bases, J lost 0 bases, and 18 bases lay in between. This CDR3 spans 16 amino acids. The CDR3 is CSVTFSGRLSGNTIYF. CDR3 bases: TGCAGCGTCACATTCTCGGGACGGCTCTCTGGAAACACCATATATTTT. Filled out from reference TRBV29-1 and TRBJ1-3, the complete variable domain reads SAVISQKPSRDICQRGTSLTIQCQVDSQVTMMFWYRQQPGQSLTLIATANQGSEATYESGFVIDKFPISRPNLTFSTLTVSNMSPEDSSIYLCSVTFSGRLSGNTIYFGEGSWLTVV.

To note about this clone: The sample carries other DNA sequences with the same CDR3. The chain links TRBV7-2 to TRBJ1-2, with 7 nucleotides matching TRBD1. V was clipped by 3 bases and J by 1 base; unmatched bases: 2. The CDR3 is 14 residues long. Germline assignment: CDR1 SGHTA and CDR2 FQGNSA. The CDR3 region has the DNA TGTGCCAGCAGCTTGGACAGGTTTAACTATGGCTACACCTTC. This sequence encodes CASSLDRFNYGYTF.

The chain joins TRBV27 to TRBJ1-4; D unclear. CDR3 length: 15 residues. Trimming took 5 bases from V and 7 from J, leaving 17 bases between them. Germline lookup yields CDR1 MNHEY and CDR2 SMNVEV (reference sequence). Here the CDR3 DNA reads TGTGCCAGCAGTCCCCGAGTCGGTGCGCCTGAAAAACTGTTTTTT. Its protein is CASSPRVGAPEKLFF.

The chain joins TRBV5-6 to TRBJ1-3, with D perhaps matching TRBD1 (6 bases). The germline V and J ends were trimmed by 4 bases and 3 bases, with 11 bases remaining between them. Per germline, CDR1 SGHDT and CDR2 YYEEEE. The CDR3 has 14 residues. In DNA, the CDR3 is TGTGCCAGCAGCGTACACAGGGTTGGAAACACCATATATTTT. This translates into CASSVHRVGNTIYF. The full variable domain, in which reference TRBV5-6 and TRBJ1-3 provide the parts outside the CDR3, is DAGVTQSPTHLIKTRGQQVTLRCSPKSGHDTVSWYQQALGQGPQFIFQYYEEEERQRGNFPDRFSGHQFPNYSSELNVNALLLGDSALYLCASSVHRVGNTIYFGEGSWLTVV.

The V call is TRBV3-1 (or the pseudogene TRBV3-2), the J call TRBJ2-3, with D unresolved. V was cut by 1 base and J by 0 bases, with 8 bases left in between. Germline V gene lookup returns CDR1 LGHDT and CDR2 YNNKEL (reference sequence). The CDR3 is 15 residues long. This CDR3 reads CASSQVGFSTDTQYF. Written as DNA, the CDR3 is TGTGCCAGCAGCCAAGTGGGATTTAGCACAGATACGCAGTATTTT.

The V and J genes are TRBV7-6 and TRBJ1-3; 7 positions agree with TRBD1. Trimming cost V 1 base and J 2 bases; bases outside gene matches: 2. Looked up from germline, CDR1 is SGHVS and CDR2 is FNYEAQ. The CDR3 sequence is 15 residues long. DNA for the CDR3: TGTGCCAGCAGCTTAGAGGACAGGCCTGGAAACACCATATATTTT. Residues: CASSLEDRPGNTIYF.

The chain uses TRBV7-2 and TRBJ2-3; possible D gene TRBD2, 7 bases. V lost 5 bases and J lost 9, with 18 bases in between. The CDR3 extends over 14 amino acids. The germline gives CDR1 SGHTA, CDR2 FQGNSA. CDR3 in amino acids: CASSSLGGGDTQYF. In DNA, the CDR3 is TGTGCCAGCAGCAGTTTAGGGGGGGGAGACACGCAGTATTTT.

V usage is TRBV11-3 and J usage is TRBJ1-1, with TRBD1 as a possible D gene (5 bases). The V end lost 5 bases, the J end lost 7 bases, and 11 bases lay between the germline ends. The CDR3 covers 12 residues. Per the germline V gene, CDR1 is SGHNT and CDR2 is YENEEA. The CDR3 sequence is CASSLLGGEAFF. The DNA of the CDR3 is TGTGCCAGCAGCCTCCTCGGGGGTGAAGCTTTCTTT.

The chain has TRBV7-9 and TRBJ1-1, with D perhaps TRBD1 (5 bases). V was shortened by 1 base and J by 4 bases, with 13 bases between the two germline ends. The germline V gene has CDR1 SEHNR and CDR2 FQNEAQ (reference sequence). The CDR3 consists of 15 residues. CDR3 in amino acids: CASSLVAGRGTEAFF. CDR3 DNA sequence: TGTGCCAGCAGCTTAGTGGCAGGGAGGGGCACTGAAGCTTTCTTT.

CDR3 sequence: CASSQASGANVLTF. The CDR3 region has the DNA TGTGCCAGCAGCCAGGCATCAGGGGCCAACGTCCTGACTTTC. The rearrangement joins TRBV3-1 (or the pseudogene TRBV3-2) to TRBJ2-6; D gene unclear. The CDR3 has 14 residues. CDR1 and CDR2 (germline): LGHDT, YNNKEL (reference sequence). The germline V and J ends were trimmed by 3 bases and 4 bases, with 7 bases remaining between them.

CDR3 bases: TGTGCCAGCAGCTTAGAACTAGCCCCGTCGCAGTTAGAGACCCAGTACTTC. This sequence encodes CASSLELAPSQLETQYF. The rearrangement links TRBV11-2 to TRBJ2-5; TRBD2 might be the D (6 bases). V lost 0 bases and J 4 bases, leaving 18 bases between the germline ends. Germline V gene lookup returns CDR1 SGHAT and CDR2 FQNNGV. The CDR3 contains 17 residues. Looking up the rest from reference TRBV11-2 and TRBJ2-5 gives the full variable domain: EAGVAQSPRYKIIEKRQSVAFWCNPISGHATLYWYQQILGQGPKLLIQFQNNGVVDDSQLPKDRFSAERLKGVDSTLKIQPAKLEDSAVYLCASSLELAPSQLETQYFGPGTRLLVL.

This clone appeared a few times. A read error may account for a junction end that differs from germline. The J gene is TRBJ2-2, the V gene TRBV7-2; weak D call: TRBD1 (5 bases). In germline, CDR1 is SGHTA, CDR2 FQGNSA. This CDR3 comprises 17 residues. The CDR3 sequence is CASSLDSSPLNTGELFF. The CDR3 bases are TGTGCCAGCAGTTTAGACAGCTCTCCTTTGAACACCGGGGAGCTGTTTTTT.

This chain joins TRBV3-1 (or the pseudogene TRBV3-2) and TRBJ1-6; no clear D gene. Trimming took 2 bases from V and 7 from J, leaving 9 bases between them. The CDR3 runs 14 residues. Germline CDR1 is LGHDT and CDR2 is YNNKEL (reference sequence). CDR3: CASSQREGNSPLHF. DNA for the CDR3: TGTGCCAGCAGCCAAAGGGAAGGGAATTCACCCCTCCACTTT.

This clone showed up just a few times. The V and J genes are TRBV5-6 and TRBJ2-5; D not resolved. Per germline, CDR1 SGHDT and CDR2 YYEEEE. This CDR3 contains 14 residues. V was pared by 4 bases and J by 5 bases, with 15 bases between. This CDR3 reads CASSRRTGSETQYF. DNA of the CDR3: TGTGCCAGCAGCCGACGAACGGGCTCGGAGACCCAGTACTTC. Combining the CDR3 with reference TRBV5-6 and TRBJ2-5 gives the whole variable domain DAGVTQSPTHLIKTRGQQVTLRCSPKSGHDTVSWYQQALGQGPQFIFQYYEEEERQRGNFPDRFSGHQFPNYSSELNVNALLLGDSALYLCASSRRTGSETQYFGPGTRLLVL.

This clone has just one count. The chain employs TRBV2 and TRBJ1-2; no firm D call. The V and J ends lost 6 bases and 7 bases respectively, with 15 bases between them. From germline, CDR1 is SNHLY and CDR2 FYNNEI. CDR3 length: 13 residues. The CDR3 spells CASRENNLFGYTF. The CDR3 DNA sequence: TGTGCCAGCAGGGAGAACAACCTATTTGGCTACACCTTC.